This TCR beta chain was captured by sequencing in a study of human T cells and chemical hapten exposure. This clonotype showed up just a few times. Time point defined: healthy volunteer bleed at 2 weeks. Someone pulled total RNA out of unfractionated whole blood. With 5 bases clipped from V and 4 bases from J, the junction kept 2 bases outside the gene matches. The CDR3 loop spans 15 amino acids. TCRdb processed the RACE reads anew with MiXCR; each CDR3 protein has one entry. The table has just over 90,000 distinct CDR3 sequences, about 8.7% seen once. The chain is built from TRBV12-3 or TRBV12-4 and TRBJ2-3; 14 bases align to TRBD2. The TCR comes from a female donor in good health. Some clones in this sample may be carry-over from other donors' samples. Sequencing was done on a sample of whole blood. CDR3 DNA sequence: TGTGCCAGCAGTCGACTAGCGGGAGGGTCAGATACGCAGTATTTT. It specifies CASSRLAGGSDTQYF.